Included here is one T cell receptor (beta chain) sequence, with context. Its antigen remains unidentified. It was CD45RO-negative cells, positively selected for CCR7, that made up naive CD8 cells, with terminally differentiated effector memory CD45RA+ cells excluded. Study donors comprised healthy, HIV-negative adults devoid of recent acute infection or vaccination. The sample comes from a study of shared clonotypes between healthy human individuals. Whole-study context: Per-donor plates numbered three CD4 naive, three CD4 memory, two CD8 naive and one CD8 memory.

Germline V gene lookup returns CDR1 MGHRA and CDR2 YSYEKL. This CDR3 spans 17 amino acids. Trimming shortened V by 0 bases and J by 2 bases, and 11 bases separated the two germline ends. Only in-frame clones appear in the TCRdb table, and some are missing; sequencing was by immunoSEQ multiplex PCR. The sample contains about 680,000 clones, just over 90% of which appear only once. Findings of the study overall: At large depth, rarefaction still showed sorted-subset sequencing to be incomplete.

The chain couples TRBV4-1 to TRBJ1-6; D not resolved. This receptor was identified in a man aged 25 to 45 in good health. The sequencing sample was made of naive CD8+ T cells sorted from blood. This CDR3 is CASSQDAGLTYNSPLHF. CDR3 nucleotide sequence: TGCGCCAGCAGCCAAGACGCCGGGCTTACCTATAATTCACCCCTCCACTTT.